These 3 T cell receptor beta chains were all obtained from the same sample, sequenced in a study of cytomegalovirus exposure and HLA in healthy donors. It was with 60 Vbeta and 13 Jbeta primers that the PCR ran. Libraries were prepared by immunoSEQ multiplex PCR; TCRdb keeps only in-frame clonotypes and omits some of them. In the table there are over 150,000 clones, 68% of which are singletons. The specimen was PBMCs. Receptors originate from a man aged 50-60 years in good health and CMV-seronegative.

As DNA, the CDR3 is TGCGCCAGCAGCGTGAGCGGGGGAAAAGATGAAAAACTGTTTTTT. It specifies CASSVSGGKDEKLFF. This chain connects TRBV5-1 to TRBJ1-4, with D perhaps matching TRBD1 (5 bases). The CDR3 is 15 amino acids. V gave up 4 bases and J gave up 6 bases, with 16 bases separating them. Germline V CDR1 and CDR2: SGHRS, YFSETQ.

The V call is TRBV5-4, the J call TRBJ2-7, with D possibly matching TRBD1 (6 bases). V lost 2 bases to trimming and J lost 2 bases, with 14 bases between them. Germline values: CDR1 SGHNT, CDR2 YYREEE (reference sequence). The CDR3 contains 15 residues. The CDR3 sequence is CASSLGGPVPYEQYF. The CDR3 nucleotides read TGTGCCAGCAGCTTAGGGGGTCCCGTCCCCTACGAGCAGTACTTC.

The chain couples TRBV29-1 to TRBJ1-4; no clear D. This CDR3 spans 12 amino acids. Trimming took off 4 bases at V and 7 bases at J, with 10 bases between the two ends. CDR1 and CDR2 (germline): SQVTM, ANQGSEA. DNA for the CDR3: TGCAGCGTTGGCTCAACGGGTGAAAAACTGTTTTTT. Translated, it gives CSVGSTGEKLFF. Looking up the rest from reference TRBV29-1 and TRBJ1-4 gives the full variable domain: SAVISQKPSRDICQRGTSLTIQCQVDSQVTMMFWYRQQPGQSLTLIATANQGSEATYESGFVIDKFPISRPNLTFSTLTVSNMSPEDSSIYLCSVGSTGEKLFFGSGTQLSVL.